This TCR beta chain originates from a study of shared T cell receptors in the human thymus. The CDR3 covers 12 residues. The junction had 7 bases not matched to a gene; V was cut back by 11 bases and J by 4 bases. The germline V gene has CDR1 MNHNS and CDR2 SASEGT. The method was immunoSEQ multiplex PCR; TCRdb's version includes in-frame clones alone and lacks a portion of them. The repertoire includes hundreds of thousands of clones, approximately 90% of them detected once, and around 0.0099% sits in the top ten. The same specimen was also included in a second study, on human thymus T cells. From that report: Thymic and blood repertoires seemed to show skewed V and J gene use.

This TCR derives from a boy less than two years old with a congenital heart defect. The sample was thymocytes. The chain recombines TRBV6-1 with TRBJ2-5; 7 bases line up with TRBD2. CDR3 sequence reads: CASSGVSETQYF. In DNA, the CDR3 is TGTGCCTCGAGCGGGGTTTCAGAGACCCAGTACTTC.